The 12 T cell receptor beta chains below all came from one sample that was sequenced in a study of control samples from healthy donors and cancer patients. Clones were read by immunoSEQ multiplex PCR, and TCRdb kept only the in-frame ones, dropping some. Of more than 140,000 clones listed, roughly 89% are singletons. Sequencing was carried out using blood. All receptors come from a man younger than 30 in good health.

J is TRBJ2-2 and V is TRBV2, with D possibly being TRBD1 (5 bases). V gave up 8 bases and J gave up 3 bases, with 13 bases separating them. The germline gives CDR1 SNHLY, CDR2 FYNNEI. This CDR3 is built from 14 residues. Written as DNA, the CDR3 is TGTGCCAGCCGAATTGGGGCGGACACCGGGGAGCTGTTTTTT. Translating it yields CASRIGADTGELFF.

The gene calls are TRBV6-5 and TRBJ2-7; a possible D gene is TRBD2 (7 bases). The germline V gene encodes CDR1 MNHEY and CDR2 SVGAGI. This CDR3 contains 15 residues. V gave up 4 bases and J gave up 3 bases, with 16 bases separating them. The CDR3 DNA reads as TGTGCCAGCAGTTCTGCGGGGGCCGGATACTACGAGCAGTACTTC. Translating it yields CASSSAGAGYYEQYF.

The V call is TRBV3-1 (or the pseudogene TRBV3-2), the J call TRBJ2-1; D ambiguous. Trimming stripped 1 base from V and 15 bases from J, with 13 bases between. The germline V gene has CDR1 LGHDT and CDR2 YNNKEL (reference sequence). The CDR3 contains 12 residues. The CDR3: CASSQVNFPMFF. The CDR3 DNA follows: TGTGCCAGCAGCCAAGTGAACTTTCCCATGTTCTTC.

The chain couples TRBV13 to TRBJ2-3; D is perhaps TRBD1 (6 bases). CDR3 length: 16 amino acids. Looked up from germline, CDR1 is PRHDT and CDR2 is FYEKMQ (reference sequence). V was cut by 3 bases and J by 2 bases, with 15 bases left in between. CDR3 nucleotides: TGTGCCAGCAGCTTTCTACTGAGGGGGTACACAGATACGCAGTATTTT. This translates into CASSFLLRGYTDTQYF.

CDR3 in amino acids: CASSYGGGFYEQYF. CDR3 nucleotides: TGTGCCAGCAGTTACGGTGGCGGCTTCTACGAGCAGTACTTC. The chain carries TRBV6-5 and TRBJ2-7; D is unresolved. Looked up from germline, CDR1 is MNHEY and CDR2 is SVGAGI. Trimming removed 2 bases at V and 3 bases at J, with 11 bases between. CDR3 length: 14 amino acids.

This rearrangement joins TRBV7-9 to TRBJ2-7; 10 bases are shared with TRBD1. This CDR3 has 14 residues. Germline-derived CDR1 and CDR2 are SEHNR and FQNEAQ (reference sequence). The junction had 3 bases not matched to a gene; V was cut back by 3 bases and J by 4 bases. CDR3 sequence (DNA): TGTGCCAGCAGCTTGGGACAGGGGACATACGAGCAGTACTTC. The encoded protein is CASSLGQGTYEQYF.

This rearrangement joins TRBV4-1 to TRBJ2-1; D is uncertain. This CDR3 is built from 17 residues. The germline V gene encodes CDR1 MGHRA and CDR2 YSYEKL. Between the trimmed V and J ends, which lost 0 bases and 2 bases, there was a span of 14 bases. The CDR3: CASSQDLSLGTYNEQFF. The DNA for the CDR3 is TGCGCCAGCAGCCAAGATCTGAGCCTGGGTACCTACAATGAGCAGTTCTTC.

The chain uses TRBV30 and TRBJ1-1; no clear D. The CDR3 consists of 11 residues. Trimming took 0 bases from V and 7 from J, leaving 6 bases between them. Germline CDR1 GTSNPN, CDR2 SVGIG (reference sequence). CDR3 sequence reads: CAWSVYHEAFF. DNA for the CDR3: TGTGCCTGGAGTGTTTATCATGAAGCTTTCTTT.

The chain couples TRBV5-1 to TRBJ1-4; a weak D match, TRBD1 (6 bases). Trimming shortened V by 5 bases and J by 2 bases, and 28 bases separated the two germline ends. The CDR3 spans 20 residues. The germline V gene encodes CDR1 SGHRS and CDR2 YFSETQ. This CDR3 is CASSSDYGTPKATTNEKLFF. CDR3 coding DNA: TGCGCCAGCAGTTCTGACTACGGGACACCTAAGGCAACTACTAATGAAAAACTGTTTTTT.

V and J are TRBV19 and TRBJ2-6, with D tentatively TRBD1 or TRBD2 (5 bases each). This CDR3 is built from 16 residues. V lost 8 bases and J 0 bases, leaving 14 bases between the germline ends. Germline V gene lookup returns CDR1 LNHDA and CDR2 SQIVND (reference sequence). Written as DNA, the CDR3 is TGTGCCAGTCGGGCAGGTGGGGGCTCTGGGGCCAACGTCCTGACTTTC. Translated: CASRAGGGSGANVLTF.

This clone appeared a few times. The chain couples TRBV9 to TRBJ2-7; D may be TRBD1 (6 bases). Trimming shortened V by 0 bases and J by 3 bases, and 10 bases separated the two germline ends. CDR3 length: 14 residues. Per the germline V gene, CDR1 is SGDLS and CDR2 is YYNGEE. The CDR3 loop is CASSVATGIYEQYF. The DNA of the CDR3 is TGTGCCAGCAGCGTAGCTACAGGGATCTACGAGCAGTACTTC.

J is TRBJ2-7 and V is TRBV10-3; D is uncertain. The germline V and J ends were trimmed by 3 bases and 4 bases, with 4 bases remaining between them. CDR3 length: 11 amino acids. CDR1 and CDR2 (germline): ENHRY, SYGVKD. Here the CDR3 DNA reads TGTGCCATCAGTGATAGGTACGAGCAGTACTTC. The encoded protein is CAISDRYEQYF.